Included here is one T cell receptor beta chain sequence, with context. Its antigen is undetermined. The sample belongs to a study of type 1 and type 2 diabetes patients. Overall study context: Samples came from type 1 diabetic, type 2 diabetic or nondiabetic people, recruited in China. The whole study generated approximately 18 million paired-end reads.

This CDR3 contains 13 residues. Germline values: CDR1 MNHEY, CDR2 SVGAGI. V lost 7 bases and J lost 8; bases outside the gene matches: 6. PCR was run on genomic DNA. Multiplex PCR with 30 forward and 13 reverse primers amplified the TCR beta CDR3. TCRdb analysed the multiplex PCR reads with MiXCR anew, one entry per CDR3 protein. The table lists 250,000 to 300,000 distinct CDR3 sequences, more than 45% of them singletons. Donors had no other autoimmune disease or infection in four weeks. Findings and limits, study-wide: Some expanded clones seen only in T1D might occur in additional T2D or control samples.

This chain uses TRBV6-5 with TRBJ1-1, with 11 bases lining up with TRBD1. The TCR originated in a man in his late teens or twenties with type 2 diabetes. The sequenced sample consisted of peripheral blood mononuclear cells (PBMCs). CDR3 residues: CASNGQGAREAFF. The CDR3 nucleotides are TGTGCCAGCAACGGACAGGGGGCTAGAGAAGCTTTCTTT.